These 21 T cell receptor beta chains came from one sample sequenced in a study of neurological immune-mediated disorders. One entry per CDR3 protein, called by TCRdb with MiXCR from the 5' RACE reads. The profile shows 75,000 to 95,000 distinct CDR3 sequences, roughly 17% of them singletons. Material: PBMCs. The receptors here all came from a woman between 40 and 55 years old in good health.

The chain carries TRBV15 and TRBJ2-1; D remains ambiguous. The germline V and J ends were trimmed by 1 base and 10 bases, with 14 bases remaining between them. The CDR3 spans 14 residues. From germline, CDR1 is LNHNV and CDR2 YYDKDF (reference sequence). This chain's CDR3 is CATSRAGWVWEQFF. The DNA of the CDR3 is TGTGCCACCAGCAGAGCCGGTTGGGTGTGGGAGCAGTTCTTC. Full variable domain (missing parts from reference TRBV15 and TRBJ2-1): DAMVIQNPRYQVTQFGKPVTLSCSQTLNHNVMYWYQQKSSQAPKLLFHYYDKDFNNEADTPDNFQSRRPNTSFCFLDIRSPGLGDTAMYLCATSRAGWVWEQFFGPGTRLTVL.

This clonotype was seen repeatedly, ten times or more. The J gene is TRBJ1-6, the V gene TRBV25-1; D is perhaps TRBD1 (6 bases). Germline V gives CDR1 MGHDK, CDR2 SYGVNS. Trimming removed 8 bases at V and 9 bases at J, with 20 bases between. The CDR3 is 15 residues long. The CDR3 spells CASSPRGGRISPLHF. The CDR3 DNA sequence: TGTGCCAGCTCCCCTCGGGGGGGCCGGATTTCACCCCTCCACTTT.

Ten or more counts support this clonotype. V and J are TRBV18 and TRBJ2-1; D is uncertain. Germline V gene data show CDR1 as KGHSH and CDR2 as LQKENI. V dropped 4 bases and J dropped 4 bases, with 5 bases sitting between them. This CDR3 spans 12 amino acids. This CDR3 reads CASSQIYNEQFF. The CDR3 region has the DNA TGTGCCAGCTCACAAATTTACAATGAGCAGTTCTTC.

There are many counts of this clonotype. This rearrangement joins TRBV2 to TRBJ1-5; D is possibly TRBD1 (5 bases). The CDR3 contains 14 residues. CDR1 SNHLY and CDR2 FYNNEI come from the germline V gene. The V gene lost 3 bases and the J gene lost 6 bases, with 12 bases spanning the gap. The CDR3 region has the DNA TGTGCCAGCAGTGAGCAGGGTAGGAGTCAGCCCCAGCATTTT. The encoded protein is CASSEQGRSQPQHF.

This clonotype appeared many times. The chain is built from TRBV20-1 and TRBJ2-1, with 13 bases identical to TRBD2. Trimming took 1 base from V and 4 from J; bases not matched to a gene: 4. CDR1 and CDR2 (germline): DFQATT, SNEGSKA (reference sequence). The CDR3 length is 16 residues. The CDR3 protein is CSARAPLAGGYNEQFF. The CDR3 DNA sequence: TGCAGTGCTAGAGCTCCACTAGCGGGGGGGTACAATGAGCAGTTCTTC.

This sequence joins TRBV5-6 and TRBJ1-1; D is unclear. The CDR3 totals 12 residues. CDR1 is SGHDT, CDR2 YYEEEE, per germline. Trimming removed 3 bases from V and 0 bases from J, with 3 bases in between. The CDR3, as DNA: TGTGCCAGCAGCTCTATGAACACTGAAGCTTTCTTT. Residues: CASSSMNTEAFF.

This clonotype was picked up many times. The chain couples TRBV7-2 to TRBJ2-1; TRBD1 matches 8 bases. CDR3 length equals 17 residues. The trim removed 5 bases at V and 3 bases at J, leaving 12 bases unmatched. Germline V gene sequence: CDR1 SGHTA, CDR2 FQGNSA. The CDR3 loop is CASSPNPRTGLYNEQFF. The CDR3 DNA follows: TGTGCCAGCAGCCCCAACCCGAGGACAGGGCTCTACAATGAGCAGTTCTTC.

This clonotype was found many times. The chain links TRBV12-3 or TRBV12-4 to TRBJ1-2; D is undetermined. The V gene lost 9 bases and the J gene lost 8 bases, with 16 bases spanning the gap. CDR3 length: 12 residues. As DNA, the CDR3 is TGTGCCAGTCATGCGGGTTTCGGGGGCTACACCTTC. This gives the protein CASHAGFGGYTF.

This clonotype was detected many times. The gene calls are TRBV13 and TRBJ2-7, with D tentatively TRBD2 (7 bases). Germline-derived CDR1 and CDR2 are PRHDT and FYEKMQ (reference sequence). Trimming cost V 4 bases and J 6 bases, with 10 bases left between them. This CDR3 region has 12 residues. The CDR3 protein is CASSSGGSEQYV. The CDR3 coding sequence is TGTGCCAGCAGCTCGGGGGGCAGCGAGCAGTACGTC.

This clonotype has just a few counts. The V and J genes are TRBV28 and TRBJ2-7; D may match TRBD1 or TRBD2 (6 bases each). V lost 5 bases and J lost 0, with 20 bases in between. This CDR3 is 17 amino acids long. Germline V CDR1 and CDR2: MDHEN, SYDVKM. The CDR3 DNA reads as TGTGCCAGCAGTCCTTTGGGCGGGACACCGAGCTCCTACGAGCAGTACGTC. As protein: CASSPLGGTPSSYEQYV.

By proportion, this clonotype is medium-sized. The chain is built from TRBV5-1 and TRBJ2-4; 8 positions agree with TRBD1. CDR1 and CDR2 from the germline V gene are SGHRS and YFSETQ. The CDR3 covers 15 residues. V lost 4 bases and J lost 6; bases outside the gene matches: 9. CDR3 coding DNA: TGCGCCAGCAGCCTTGACGGACAGGGCTTAAACATTCAGTACTTC. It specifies CASSLDGQGLNIQYF.

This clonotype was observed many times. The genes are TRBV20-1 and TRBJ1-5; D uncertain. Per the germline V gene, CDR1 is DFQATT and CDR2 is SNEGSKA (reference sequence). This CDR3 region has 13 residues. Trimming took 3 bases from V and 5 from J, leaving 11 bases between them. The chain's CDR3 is CSASQDGDQPQHF. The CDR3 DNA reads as TGCAGTGCTAGTCAGGACGGTGATCAGCCCCAGCATTTT.

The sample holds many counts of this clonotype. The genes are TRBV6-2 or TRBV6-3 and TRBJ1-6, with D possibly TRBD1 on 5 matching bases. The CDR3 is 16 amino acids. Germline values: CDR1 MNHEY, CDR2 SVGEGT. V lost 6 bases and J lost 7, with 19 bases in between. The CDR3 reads CASRRRGVRENSPLHF. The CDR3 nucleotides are TGTGCCAGCAGACGCCGGGGGGTGAGAGAAAATTCACCCCTCCACTTT.

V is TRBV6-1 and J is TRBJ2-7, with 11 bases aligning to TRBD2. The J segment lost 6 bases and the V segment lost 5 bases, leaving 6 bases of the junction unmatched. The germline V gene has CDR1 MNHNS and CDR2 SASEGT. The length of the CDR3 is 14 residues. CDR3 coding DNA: TGTGCCAGCAGTCTTAGCGGGAGGGCCTTCGAGCAGTACTTC. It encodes CASSLSGRAFEQYF.

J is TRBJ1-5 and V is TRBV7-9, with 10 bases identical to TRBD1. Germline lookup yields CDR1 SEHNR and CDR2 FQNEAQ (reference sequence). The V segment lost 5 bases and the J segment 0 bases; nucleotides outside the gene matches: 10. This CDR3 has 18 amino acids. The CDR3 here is CASSPRDRGDNSNQPQHF. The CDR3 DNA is TGTGCCAGCAGCCCCCGGGACAGGGGAGACAATAGCAATCAGCCCCAGCATTTT.

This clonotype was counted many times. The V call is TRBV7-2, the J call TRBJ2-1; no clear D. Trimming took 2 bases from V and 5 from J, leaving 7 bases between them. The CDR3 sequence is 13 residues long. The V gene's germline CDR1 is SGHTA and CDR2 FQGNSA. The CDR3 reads CASSLTRDNEQFF. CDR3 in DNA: TGTGCCAGCAGCTTAACCAGAGACAATGAGCAGTTCTTC.

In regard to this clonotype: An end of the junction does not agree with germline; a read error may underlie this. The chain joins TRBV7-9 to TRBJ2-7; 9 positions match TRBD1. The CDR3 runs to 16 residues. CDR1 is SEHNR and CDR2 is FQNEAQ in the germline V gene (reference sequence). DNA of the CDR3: TGTGCCATCAGCCCTCCGGGGGACAGGGAAGACCACGAGCAGTACTTC. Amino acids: CAISPPGDREDHEQYF.

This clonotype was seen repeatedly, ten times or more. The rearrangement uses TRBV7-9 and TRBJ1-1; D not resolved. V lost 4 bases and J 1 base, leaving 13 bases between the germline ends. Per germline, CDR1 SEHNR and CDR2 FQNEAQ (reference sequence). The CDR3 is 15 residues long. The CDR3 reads CASSSGPSPNTEAFF. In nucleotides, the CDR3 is TGTGCCAGCAGCTCGGGTCCCTCCCCGAACACTGAAGCTTTCTTT.

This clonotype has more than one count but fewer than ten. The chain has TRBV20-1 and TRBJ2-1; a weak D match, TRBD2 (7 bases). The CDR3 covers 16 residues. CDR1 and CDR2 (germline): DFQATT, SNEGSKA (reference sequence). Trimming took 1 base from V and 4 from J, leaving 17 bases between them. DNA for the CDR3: TGCAGTGCTAGAGGGTGGGACACTAGCGTATACAATGAGCAGTTCTTC. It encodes CSARGWDTSVYNEQFF.

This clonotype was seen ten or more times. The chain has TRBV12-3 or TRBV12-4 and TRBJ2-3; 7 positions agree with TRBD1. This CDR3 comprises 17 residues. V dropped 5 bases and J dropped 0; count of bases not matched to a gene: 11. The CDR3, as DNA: TGTGCCAGCAGTCACACAGGGGCGAGGGTCAGCACAGATACGCAGTATTTT. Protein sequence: CASSHTGARVSTDTQYF.

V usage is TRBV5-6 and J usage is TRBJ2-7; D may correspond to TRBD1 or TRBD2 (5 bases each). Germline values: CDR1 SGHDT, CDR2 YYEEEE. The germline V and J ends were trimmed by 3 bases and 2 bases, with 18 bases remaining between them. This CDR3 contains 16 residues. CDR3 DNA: TGTGCCAGCAGCTCACCATTACCGGGACGGACCTACGAGCAGTACTTC. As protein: CASSSPLPGRTYEQYF.